This TCR beta chain is drawn from a study of T-cell memory formation after mild COVID-19. CDR3 length: 15 residues. V dropped 0 bases and J dropped 5; count of bases not matched to a gene: 9. Germline V CDR1 and CDR2: DFQATT, SNEGSKA (reference sequence). MiXCR, run by TCRdb on the 5' RACE reads, gives a single entry per CDR3 protein. This sample has approximately 410,000 distinct CDR3 sequences; roughly a quarter occur once, and the top ten carry 10% to 15%. The sequencing input was PBMCs or a T cell subset sorted from them (not recorded which). The source of this sequence is an adult woman who had mild COVID-19 (a few samples of this study predate the infection). Cell type and time point are not known. This chain joins TRBV20-1 and TRBJ1-2; 7 bases align to TRBD1. The CDR3 DNA sequence: TGCAGTGCTAGAGATCTAAGGGGGCTCGGTTATGGCTACACCTTC. Its protein is CSARDLRGLGYGYTF.